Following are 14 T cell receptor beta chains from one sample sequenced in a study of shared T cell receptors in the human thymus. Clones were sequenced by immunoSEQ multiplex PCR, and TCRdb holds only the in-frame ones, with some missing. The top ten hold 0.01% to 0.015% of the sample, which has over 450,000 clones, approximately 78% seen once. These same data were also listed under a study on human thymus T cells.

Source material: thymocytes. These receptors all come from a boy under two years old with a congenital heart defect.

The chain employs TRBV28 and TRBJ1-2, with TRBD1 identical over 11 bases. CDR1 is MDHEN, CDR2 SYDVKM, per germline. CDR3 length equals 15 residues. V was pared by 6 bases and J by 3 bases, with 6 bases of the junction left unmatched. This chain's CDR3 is CASSPRDRGDYGYTF. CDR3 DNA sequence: TGTGCCAGCAGCCCGCGGGACAGGGGGGACTATGGCTACACCTTC.

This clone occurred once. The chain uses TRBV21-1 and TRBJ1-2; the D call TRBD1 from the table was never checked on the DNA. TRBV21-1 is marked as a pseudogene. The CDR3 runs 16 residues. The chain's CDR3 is CASNQIQGRRTYGYTF. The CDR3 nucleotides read TGTGCCAGCAACCAGATACAGGGTCGGAGGACCTATGGCTACACCTTC.

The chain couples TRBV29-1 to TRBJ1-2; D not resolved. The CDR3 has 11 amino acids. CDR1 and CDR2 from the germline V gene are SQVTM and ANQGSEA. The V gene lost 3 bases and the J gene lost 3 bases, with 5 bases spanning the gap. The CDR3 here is CSVERDYGYTF. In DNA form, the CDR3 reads TGCAGCGTTGAGAGAGACTATGGCTACACCTTC.

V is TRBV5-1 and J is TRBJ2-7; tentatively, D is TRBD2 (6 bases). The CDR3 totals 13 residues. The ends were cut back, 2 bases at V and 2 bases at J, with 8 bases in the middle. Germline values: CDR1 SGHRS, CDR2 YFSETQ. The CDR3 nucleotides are TGCGCCAGCAGCTTCTCGGGGGCCTACGAGCAGTACTTC. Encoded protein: CASSFSGAYEQYF.

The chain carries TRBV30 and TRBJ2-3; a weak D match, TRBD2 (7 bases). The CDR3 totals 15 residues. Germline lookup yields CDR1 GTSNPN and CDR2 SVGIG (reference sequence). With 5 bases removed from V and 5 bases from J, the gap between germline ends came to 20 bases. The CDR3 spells CAWGGRREEGDTQYF. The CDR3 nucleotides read TGTGCCTGGGGGGGCAGACGGGAGGAGGGAGATACGCAGTATTTT.

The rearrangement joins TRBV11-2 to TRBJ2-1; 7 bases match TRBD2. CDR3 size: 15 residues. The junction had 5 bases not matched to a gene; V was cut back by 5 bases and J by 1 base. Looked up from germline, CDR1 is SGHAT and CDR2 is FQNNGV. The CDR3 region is CASSAIAGSYNEQFF. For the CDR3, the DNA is TGTGCCAGCAGCGCCATAGCGGGTTCCTACAATGAGCAGTTCTTC.

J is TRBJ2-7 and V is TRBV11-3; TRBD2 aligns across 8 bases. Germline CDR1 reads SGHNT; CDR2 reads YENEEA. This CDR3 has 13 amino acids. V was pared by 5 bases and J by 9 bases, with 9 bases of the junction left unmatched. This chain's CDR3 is CASSAGRARWQYF. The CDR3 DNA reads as TGTGCCAGCAGCGCCGGGAGGGCCCGCTGGCAGTACTTC.

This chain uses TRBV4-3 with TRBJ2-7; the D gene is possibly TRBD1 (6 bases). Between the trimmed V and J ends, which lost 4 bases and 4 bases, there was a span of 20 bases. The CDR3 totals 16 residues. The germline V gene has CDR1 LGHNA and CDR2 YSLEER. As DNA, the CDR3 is TGCGCCAGCAGCCCCACCCTGTTCGGCCAGGGGTACGAGCAGTACTTC. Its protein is CASSPTLFGQGYEQYF.

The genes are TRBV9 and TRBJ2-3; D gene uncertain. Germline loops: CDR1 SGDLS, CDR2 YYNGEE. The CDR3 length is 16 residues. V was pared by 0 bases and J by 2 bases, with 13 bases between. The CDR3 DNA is TGTGCCAGCAGCGTAGGGCAGGCGCGAGTCACAGATACGCAGTATTTT. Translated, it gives CASSVGQARVTDTQYF.

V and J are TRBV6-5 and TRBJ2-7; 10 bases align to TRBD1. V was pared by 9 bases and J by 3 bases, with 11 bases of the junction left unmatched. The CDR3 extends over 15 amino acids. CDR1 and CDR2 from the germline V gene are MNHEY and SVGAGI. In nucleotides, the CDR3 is TGTGCCAGTAAAGGGAGCCGGGACAGGGGCTACGAGCAGTACTTC. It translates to CASKGSRDRGYEQYF.

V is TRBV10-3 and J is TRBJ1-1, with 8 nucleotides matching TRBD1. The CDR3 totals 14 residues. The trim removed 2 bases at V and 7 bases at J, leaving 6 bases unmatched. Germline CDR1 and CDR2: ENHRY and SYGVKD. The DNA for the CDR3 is TGTGCCATCAGTGAGAGGACAGGGCCACTTGAAGCTTTCTTT. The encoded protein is CAISERTGPLEAFF.

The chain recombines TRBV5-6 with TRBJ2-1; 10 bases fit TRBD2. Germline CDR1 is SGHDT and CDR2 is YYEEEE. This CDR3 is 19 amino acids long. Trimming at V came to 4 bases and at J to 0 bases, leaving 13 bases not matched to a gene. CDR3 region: CASSHTLGLAASSYNEQFF. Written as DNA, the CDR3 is TGTGCCAGCAGCCACACCCTCGGACTAGCGGCGAGCTCCTACAATGAGCAGTTCTTC.

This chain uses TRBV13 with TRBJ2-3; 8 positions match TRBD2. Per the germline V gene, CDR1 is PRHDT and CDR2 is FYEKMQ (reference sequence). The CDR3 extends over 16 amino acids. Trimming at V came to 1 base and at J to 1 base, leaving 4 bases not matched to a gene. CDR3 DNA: TGTGCCAGCAGCTTAGTGGCGGGAGGCGGCACAGATACGCAGTATTTT. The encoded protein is CASSLVAGGGTDTQYF.

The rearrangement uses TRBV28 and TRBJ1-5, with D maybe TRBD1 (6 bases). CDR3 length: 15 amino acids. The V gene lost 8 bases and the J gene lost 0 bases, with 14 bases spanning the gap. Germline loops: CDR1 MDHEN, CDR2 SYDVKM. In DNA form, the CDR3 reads TGTGCCAGCTTTCCAGGACAGTATAGCAATCAGCCCCAGCATTTT. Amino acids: CASFPGQYSNQPQHF. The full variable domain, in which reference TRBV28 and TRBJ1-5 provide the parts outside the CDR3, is DVKVTQSSRYLVKRTGEKVFLECVQDMDHENMFWYRQDPGLGLRLIYFSYDVKMKEKGDIPEGYSVSREKKERFSLILESASTNQTSMYLCASFPGQYSNQPQHFGDGTRLSIL.